The 16 T cell receptor beta chains below were found in one sample sequenced in a study of vaccination and CD4 T cells after COVID-19. Documented treatment: approximately nine-day PBMC culture with coronavirus spike peptide pools or control peptides (ViraFEST assay). Their specific antigens are unknown. The Oncomine TCR Beta short-read assay generated sequence data from the DNA of cultured CD4+ T cells. TCRdb processed the PCR reads anew with MiXCR; each CDR3 protein has one entry. The table records roughly 20,000 distinct CDR3 sequences, roughly 50% of them present only once. Sequences were obtained from CD4+ T cells from blood, cultured in vitro. Receptors were obtained from a human donor who had recovered from COVID-19.

This chain links TRBV7-2 with TRBJ2-3, with 9 bases that match TRBD2. Germline assignment: CDR1 SGHTA and CDR2 FQGNSA. With 5 bases clipped from V and 2 bases from J, the junction kept 8 bases outside the gene matches. The CDR3 is made up of 16 amino acids. CDR3 sequence: CASSQMTSGYTDTQYF. DNA of the CDR3: TGTGCCAGCAGCCAGATGACTAGCGGTTACACAGATACGCAGTATTTT.

V and J are TRBV20-1 and TRBJ2-2; 11 positions match TRBD1. Germline V gene lookup returns CDR1 DFQATT and CDR2 SNEGSKA (reference sequence). CDR3 length: 16 amino acids. Unmatched junction bases numbered 6, after V lost 0 bases and J lost 6 bases. The CDR3 sequence: CSAREPGQGGSGELFF. The CDR3 nucleotides read TGCAGTGCTAGAGAGCCGGGACAGGGGGGATCCGGGGAGCTGTTTTTT.

This chain connects TRBV28 to TRBJ1-5, with 10 bases aligning to TRBD1. CDR3 length equals 18 residues. The V segment lost 6 bases and the J segment 0 bases; nucleotides outside the gene matches: 11. Germline loops: CDR1 MDHEN, CDR2 SYDVKM. The CDR3 DNA follows: TGTGCCAGCAGAAGGGGACAGGGGTTGTGGTATAGCAATCAGCCCCAGCATTTT. It yields the protein CASRRGQGLWYSNQPQHF.

The chain combines TRBV20-1 with TRBJ2-7; TRBD2 matches 12 bases. There are 14 residues in the CDR3. V was clipped by 4 bases and J by 6 bases; unmatched bases: 7. Germline V gene data show CDR1 as DFQATT and CDR2 as SNEGSKA (reference sequence). The chain's CDR3 is CSAKRLAGVGEQYF. CDR3 sequence (DNA): TGCAGTGCTAAAAGACTAGCGGGAGTCGGCGAGCAGTACTTC.

The chain links TRBV6-4 to TRBJ2-1; D unclear. Germline values: CDR1 MRHNA, CDR2 SNTAGT. Trimming removed 0 bases from V and 4 bases from J, with 7 bases in between. The CDR3 covers 14 residues. The CDR3 DNA is TGTGCCAGCAGTGACTCAATCGGTTACAATGAGCAGTTCTTC. Translation: CASSDSIGYNEQFF.

This clonotype was seen more than once but under ten times. The genes are TRBV10-1 and TRBJ1-6, with D maybe TRBD1 (5 bases). Germline lookup yields CDR1 WNHNN and CDR2 SYGVQD (reference sequence). With 2 bases removed from V and 7 bases from J, the gap between germline ends came to 6 bases. There are 13 residues in the CDR3. In nucleotides, the CDR3 is TGCGCCAGCAGTGAGAGGGGAAATTCACCCCTCCACTTT. Encoded protein: CASSERGNSPLHF.

This chain links TRBV28 with TRBJ2-7, with D unclear. Germline CDR1 and CDR2: MDHEN and SYDVKM. The germline V and J ends were trimmed by 8 bases and 4 bases, with 9 bases remaining between them. The CDR3 is 11 amino acids. CDR3 amino acids: CASGRYYEQYF. CDR3 coding DNA: TGTGCCAGCGGGCGGTATTACGAGCAGTACTTC.

The rearrangement links TRBV21-1 to TRBJ1-5; the DNA was not used to check the table's D call, TRBD1. TRBV21-1 is listed as a pseudogene. The CDR3 length is 18 residues. CDR3 amino acids: CARSRLTKGGWDDQPQHF. The CDR3 DNA is TGTGCCAGGAGCCGGCTTACGAAAGGGGGATGGGACGATCAGCCCCAGCATTTT.

The rearrangement joins TRBV7-9 to TRBJ1-2, with 8 bases matching TRBD1. Germline CDR1 SEHNR, CDR2 FQNEAQ (reference sequence). J lost 7 bases, V lost 2 bases, and 3 bases had no gene match. This CDR3 spans 13 amino acids. CDR3 amino acids: CASSLPGTGGYTF. The DNA of the CDR3 is TGTGCCAGCAGCTTACCCGGGACAGGTGGCTACACCTTC.

This clonotype has just one count. J is TRBJ2-7 and V is TRBV3-1; possible D gene TRBD1, 5 bases. With 4 bases removed from V and 3 bases from J, the gap between germline ends came to 10 bases. CDR1 is LGHDT, CDR2 YNNKEL, per germline (reference sequence). CDR3 length equals 13 residues. This CDR3 is CASSRGGNYEQYF. DNA for the CDR3: TGTGCCAGCAGCCGGGGCGGTAACTACGAGCAGTACTTC.

The V call is TRBV7-9, the J call TRBJ1-6, with TRBD1 matching over 10 bases. The germline V gene has CDR1 SEHNR and CDR2 FQNEAQ (reference sequence). With V trimmed by 5 bases and J by 7 bases, 8 bases remained unmatched. The length of the CDR3 is 16 residues. In DNA, the CDR3 is TGTGCCAGCAGCGTCCCGGGACAGGGGATGAATTCACCCCTCCACTTT. It translates to CASSVPGQGMNSPLHF.

In DNA, the CDR3 is TGTGCCAGCAGCTTTACAGGGCGTGGTGACCAGTACTTC. This gives the protein CASSFTGRGDQYF. V gene TRBV7-8 combines with J gene TRBJ2-5; D is perhaps TRBD1 (6 bases). This CDR3 comprises 13 residues. Trimming pared 3 bases from V and 10 bases from J, leaving 15 bases between. Germline CDR1 SGHVS, CDR2 FQNEAQ.

This chain joins TRBV6-1 and TRBJ1-2, with TRBD1 as a possible D gene (5 bases). Germline CDR1 is MNHNS and CDR2 is SASEGT. CDR3 length: 12 residues. V lost 11 bases and J 4 bases, leaving 14 bases between the germline ends. As DNA, the CDR3 is TGTGCCGCTCGGGGGACGAGCTATGGCTACACCTTC. Protein product: CAARGTSYGYTF.

There are a few counts of this clonotype. The CDR3 DNA reads TGTGCCAGCAGACTAGCGGGGGGCTACGAGCAGTACTTC. It is translated as CASRLAGGYEQYF. The J gene is TRBJ2-7, the V gene TRBV27; TRBD2 agrees at 12 bases. Germline V gene lookup returns CDR1 MNHEY and CDR2 SMNVEV (reference sequence). CDR3 length equals 13 residues. The ends lost 6 bases at V and 3 bases at J; junction bases unmatched: 0.

V is TRBV6-5 and J is TRBJ2-7, with D possibly TRBD1 on 6 matching bases. Germline V CDR1 and CDR2: MNHEY, SVGAGI. The V end lost 3 bases, the J end lost 2 bases, and 14 bases lay between the germline ends. This CDR3 spans 15 amino acids. Here the CDR3 DNA reads TGTGCCAGCAGTTATCAGGCAGGGGCAACCTACGAGCAGTACTTC. The encoded protein is CASSYQAGATYEQYF.

This clonotype was seen only a few times. The J gene is TRBJ1-6, the V gene TRBV14, with D unresolved. Germline-derived CDR1 and CDR2 are SGHDN and FVKESK. The CDR3 covers 14 residues. The V end was cut by 4 bases, the J end by 7 bases, with 11 bases between. In nucleotides, the CDR3 is TGTGCCAGCAGCCCGGGATTAATGAATTCACCCCTCCACTTT. Translating gives CASSPGLMNSPLHF.